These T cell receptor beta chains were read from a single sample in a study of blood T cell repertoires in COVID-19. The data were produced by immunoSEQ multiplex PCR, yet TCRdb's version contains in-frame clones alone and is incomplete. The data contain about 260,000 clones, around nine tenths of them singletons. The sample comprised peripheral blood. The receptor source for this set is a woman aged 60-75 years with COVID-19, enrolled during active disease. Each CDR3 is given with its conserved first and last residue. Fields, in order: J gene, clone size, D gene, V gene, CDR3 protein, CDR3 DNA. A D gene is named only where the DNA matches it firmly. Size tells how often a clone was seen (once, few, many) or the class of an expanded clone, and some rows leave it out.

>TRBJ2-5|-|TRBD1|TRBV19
CASSRDRAQETQYF
TGTGCCAGTAGCCGGGACAGGGCCCAAGAGACCCAGTACTTC
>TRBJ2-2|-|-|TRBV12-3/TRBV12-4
CASREDSYGELFF
TGTGCCAGCAGGGAAGACTCTTACGGGGAGCTGTTTTTT
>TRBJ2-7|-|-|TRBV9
CASSDFRGRGGEQYF
TGTGCCAGCAGCGACTTTAGGGGGAGGGGCGGCGAGCAGTACTTC
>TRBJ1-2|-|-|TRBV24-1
CATSDPNREGYGYTF
TGTGCCACCAGTGATCCCAATCGGGAGGGCTATGGCTACACCTTC
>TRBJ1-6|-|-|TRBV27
CASSLSVGGGNSPLHF
TGTGCCAGCAGTTTATCAGTGGGGGGGGGCAATTCACCCCTCCACTTT
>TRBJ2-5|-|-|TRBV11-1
CASRGGPWIQETQYF
TGTGCCAGCAGGGGGGGTCCCTGGATCCAAGAGACCCAGTACTTC
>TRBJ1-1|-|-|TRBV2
CASSLGTANTEAFF
TGTGCCAGCAGCCTAGGGACTGCGAACACTGAAGCTTTCTTT
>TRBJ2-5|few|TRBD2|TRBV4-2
CASSPVSGRETQYF
TGTGCCAGCAGCCCAGTTAGCGGGCGGGAGACCCAGTACTTC
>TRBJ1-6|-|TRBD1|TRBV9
CASSVTQGSSPLHF
TGTGCCAGCAGCGTAACACAGGGGTCTTCACCCCTCCACTTT
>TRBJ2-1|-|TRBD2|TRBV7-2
CASSFGTRGDEQFF
TGTGCCAGCAGCTTCGGGACTAGGGGCGATGAGCAGTTCTTC
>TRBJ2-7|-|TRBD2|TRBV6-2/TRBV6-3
CASSRTSGRSSYEQYF
TGTGCCAGCAGCCGGACTAGCGGGAGGTCTTCCTACGAGCAGTACTTC
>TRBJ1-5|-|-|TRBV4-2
CASSQVGALGNQPQHF
TGTGCCAGCAGCCAAGTAGGGGCCCTAGGCAATCAGCCCCAGCATTTT
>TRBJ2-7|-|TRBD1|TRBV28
CASSLSGGRAYEQYF
TGTGCCAGCAGTTTATCAGGGGGTCGCGCCTACGAGCAGTACTTC
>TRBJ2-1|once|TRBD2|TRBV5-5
CASSLGLAGVQFF
TGTGCCAGCAGCTTGGGACTAGCGGGAGTACAGTTCTTC
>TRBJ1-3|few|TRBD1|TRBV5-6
CASSFLDRESTIYF
TGTGCCAGCAGCTTCCTGGACAGGGAGAGCACCATATATTTT
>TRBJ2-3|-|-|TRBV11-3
CASSLAWAGTQYF
TGTGCCAGCAGCTTAGCTTGGGCAGGTACGCAGTATTTT
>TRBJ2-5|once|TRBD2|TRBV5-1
CASSQLAGGPLETQYF
TGCGCCAGCAGCCAACTAGCGGGAGGGCCGCTGGAGACCCAGTACTTC
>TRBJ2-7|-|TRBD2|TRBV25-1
CASSDSGREYEQYF
TGTGCCAGCAGTGACAGCGGGAGGGAGTACGAGCAGTACTTC
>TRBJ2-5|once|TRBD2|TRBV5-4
CASSLAGGAWETQYF
TGTGCCAGCAGCTTGGCCGGGGGGGCTTGGGAGACCCAGTACTTC
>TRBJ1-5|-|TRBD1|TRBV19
CASSLPPGQGFHNQPQHF
TGTGCCAGTAGTCTTCCACCGGGACAGGGTTTCCACAATCAGCCCCAGCATTTT
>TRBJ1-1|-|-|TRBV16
CASSQRTGHTEAFF
TGTGCCAGCAGCCAAAGAACAGGGCACACTGAAGCTTTCTTT
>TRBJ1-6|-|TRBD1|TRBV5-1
CASSLDGQGDNSPLHF
TGCGCCAGCAGCTTGGATGGACAGGGGGATAATTCACCCCTCCACTTT
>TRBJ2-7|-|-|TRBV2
CASLAARSYEQYF
TGTGCCAGCCTGGCCGCCCGAAGCTACGAGCAGTACTTC
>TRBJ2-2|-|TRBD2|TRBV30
CAWSAKASFVSREGGGTGELFF
TGTGCCTGGAGTGCAAAGGCCTCTTTTGTTAGCCGGGAGGGGGGGGGCACCGGGGAGCTGTTTTTT
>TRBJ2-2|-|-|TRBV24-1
CATSPGRGRLRNTGELFF
TGTGCCACCAGTCCAGGTCGGGGGAGACTGAGGAACACCGGGGAGCTGTTTTTT
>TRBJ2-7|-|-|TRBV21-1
CASSPVRPYEQYF
TGTGCCAGCAGCCCGGTGCGTCCATACGAGCAGTACTTC
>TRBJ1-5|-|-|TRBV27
CASSTGDQPQHF
TGTGCCAGCAGTACAGGTGATCAGCCCCAGCATTTT
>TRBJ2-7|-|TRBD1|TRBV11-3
CASSPRTGPGEQYF
TGTGCCAGCAGCCCCCGGACAGGTCCGGGGGAGCAGTACTTC
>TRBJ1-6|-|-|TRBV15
CATSRAKYNSPLHF
TGTGCCACCAGCAGAGCTAAGTATAATTCACCCCTCCACTTT
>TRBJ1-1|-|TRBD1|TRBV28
CASRIGGQGNTEAFF
TGTGCCAGCAGGATAGGGGGACAGGGGAACACTGAAGCTTTCTTT
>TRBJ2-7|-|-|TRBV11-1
CASSPQGSSYEQYF
TGTGCCAGCAGCCCGCAGGGTAGCTCCTACGAGCAGTACTTC
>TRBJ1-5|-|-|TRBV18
CASSPLDSRRDYQPQHF
TGTGCCAGCTCACCACTCGATTCGCGCAGGGATTATCAGCCCCAGCATTTT
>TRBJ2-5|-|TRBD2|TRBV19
CASAETLAGWGGETQYF
TGTGCCAGCGCGGAGACCCTAGCGGGATGGGGCGGAGAGACCCAGTACTTC
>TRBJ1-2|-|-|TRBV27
CASSSTGDYGYTF
TGTGCCAGCAGCTCCACGGGTGATTATGGCTACACCTTC
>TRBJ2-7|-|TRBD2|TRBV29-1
CSVSRTSGTGEQYF
TGCAGCGTTTCTAGGACTAGCGGGACGGGCGAGCAGTACTTC
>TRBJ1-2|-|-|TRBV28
CASSLLGDSHGYTF
TGTGCCAGCAGTTTATTAGGGGACTCTCATGGCTACACCTTC
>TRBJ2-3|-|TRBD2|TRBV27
CASSLIRTSGSADTQYF
TGTGCCAGCAGTTTAATCCGGACTAGCGGGAGTGCAGATACGCAGTATTTT
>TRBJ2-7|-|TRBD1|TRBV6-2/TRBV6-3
CASSYHRGSYEQYF
TGTGCCAGCAGTTACCACAGGGGTTCCTACGAGCAGTACTTC
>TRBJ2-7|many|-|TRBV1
CTSSQVFLAGGVPYEQYF
TGCACCAGCAGCCAAGTGTTTCTAGCGGGAGGGGTTCCCTACGAGCAGTACTTC
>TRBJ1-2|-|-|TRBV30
CASGGALGYTF
TGTGCCTCCGGGGGGGCGTTGGGCTACACCTTC
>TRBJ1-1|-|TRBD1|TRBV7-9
CASSWDSPEAFF
TGTGCCAGCAGCTGGGACAGCCCGGAAGCTTTCTTT
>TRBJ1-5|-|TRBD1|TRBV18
CASSPGQVNQPQHF
TGTGCCAGCTCACCGGGACAGGTTAATCAGCCCCAGCATTTT
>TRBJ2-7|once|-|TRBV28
CASSLRRSSYEQYF
TGTGCCAGCAGTTTACGGAGGAGCTCCTACGAGCAGTACTTC
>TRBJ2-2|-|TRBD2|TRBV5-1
CASSMIKRERAGELFF
TGCGCCAGCAGCATGATTAAGCGGGAGAGGGCCGGGGAGCTGTTTTTT
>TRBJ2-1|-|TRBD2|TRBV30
CAWSVSSGRNNEQFF
TGTGCCTGGAGTGTAAGTAGCGGGCGCAACAATGAGCAGTTCTTC
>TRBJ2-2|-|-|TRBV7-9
CASSPRGSNTGELFF
TGTGCCAGCAGCCCTCGCGGGTCGAACACCGGGGAGCTGTTTTTT
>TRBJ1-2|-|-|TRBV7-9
CASSLDSGGPNYGYTF
TGTGCCAGCAGCTTAGATTCGGGAGGGCCTAACTATGGCTACACCTTC